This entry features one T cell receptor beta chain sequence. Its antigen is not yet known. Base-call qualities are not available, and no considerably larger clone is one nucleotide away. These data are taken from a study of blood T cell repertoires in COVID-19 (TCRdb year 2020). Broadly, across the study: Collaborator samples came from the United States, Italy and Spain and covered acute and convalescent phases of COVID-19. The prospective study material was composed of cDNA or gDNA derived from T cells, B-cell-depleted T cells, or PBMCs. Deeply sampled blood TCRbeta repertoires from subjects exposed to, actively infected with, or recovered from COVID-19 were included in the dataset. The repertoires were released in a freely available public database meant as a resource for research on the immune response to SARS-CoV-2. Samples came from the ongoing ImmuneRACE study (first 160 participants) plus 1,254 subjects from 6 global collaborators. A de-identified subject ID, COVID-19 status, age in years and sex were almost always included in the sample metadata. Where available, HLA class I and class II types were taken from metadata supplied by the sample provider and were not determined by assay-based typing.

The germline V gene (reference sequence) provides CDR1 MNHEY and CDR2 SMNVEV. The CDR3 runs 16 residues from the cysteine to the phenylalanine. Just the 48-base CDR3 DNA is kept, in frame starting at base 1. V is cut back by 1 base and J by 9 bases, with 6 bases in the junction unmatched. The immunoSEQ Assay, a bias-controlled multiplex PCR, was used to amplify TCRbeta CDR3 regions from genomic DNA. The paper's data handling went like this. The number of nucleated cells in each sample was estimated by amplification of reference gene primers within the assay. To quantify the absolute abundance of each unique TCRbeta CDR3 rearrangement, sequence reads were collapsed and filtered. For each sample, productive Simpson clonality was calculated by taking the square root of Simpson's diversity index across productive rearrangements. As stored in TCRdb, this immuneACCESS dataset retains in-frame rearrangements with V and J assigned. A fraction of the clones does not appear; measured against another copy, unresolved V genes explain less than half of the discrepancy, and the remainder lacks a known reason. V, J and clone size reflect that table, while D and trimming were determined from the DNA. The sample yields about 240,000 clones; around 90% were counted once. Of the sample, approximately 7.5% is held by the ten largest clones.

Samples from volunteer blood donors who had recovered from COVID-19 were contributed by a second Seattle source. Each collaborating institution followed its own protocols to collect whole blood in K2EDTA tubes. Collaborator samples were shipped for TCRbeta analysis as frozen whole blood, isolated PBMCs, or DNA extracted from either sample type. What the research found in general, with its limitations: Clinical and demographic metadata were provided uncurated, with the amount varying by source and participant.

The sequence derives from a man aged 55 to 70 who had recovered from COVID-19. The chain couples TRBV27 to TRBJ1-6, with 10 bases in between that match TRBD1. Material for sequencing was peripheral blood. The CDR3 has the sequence CASSLWPRDRGSPLHF. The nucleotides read TGTGCCAGCAGTTTATGGCCCCGGGACAGGGGTTCACCCCTCCACTTT.